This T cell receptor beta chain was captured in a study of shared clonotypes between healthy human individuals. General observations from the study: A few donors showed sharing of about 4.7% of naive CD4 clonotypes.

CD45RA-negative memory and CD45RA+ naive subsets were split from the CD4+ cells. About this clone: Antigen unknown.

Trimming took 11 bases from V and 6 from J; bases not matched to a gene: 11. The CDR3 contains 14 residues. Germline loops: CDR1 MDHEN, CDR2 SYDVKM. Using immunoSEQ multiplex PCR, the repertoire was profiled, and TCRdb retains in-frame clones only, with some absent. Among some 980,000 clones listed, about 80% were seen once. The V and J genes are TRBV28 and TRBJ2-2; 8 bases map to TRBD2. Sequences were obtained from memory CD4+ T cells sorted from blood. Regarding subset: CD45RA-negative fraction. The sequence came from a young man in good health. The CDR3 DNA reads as TGTGCCTCCTGCAGGGCGGGGGGTTCCGGGGAGCTGTTTTTT. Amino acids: CASCRAGGSGELFF.